Reported below is one T cell receptor beta chain. The ends lost 5 bases at V and 2 bases at J; junction bases unmatched: 4. The CDR3 is 14 amino acids. Germline CDR1 is MNHEY and CDR2 is SVGAGI. Clones were read by immunoSEQ multiplex PCR, and TCRdb kept only the in-frame ones, dropping some. Of more than 20,000 clones listed, about 90% are singletons. The data were taken from a study of T cell repertoires and Cas9 in healthy adults. Across the study: Characterization of SpCas9-reactive CD4 and CD8 T cells covered multi-effector potency, cytotoxicity and lineage.

Material: CD4+ effector T cells (CD127+, CD25-, CD137-, CD154-) from PBMCs; culture status not recorded. This sequence joins TRBV6-5 and TRBJ2-5; 8 nucleotides align to TRBD1. The receptor was derived from a human donor in good health. In DNA form, the CDR3 reads TGTGCCAGCAGTCCCAGACAGGGGCAAGAGACCCAGTACTTC. Protein: CASSPRQGQETQYF.